This TCR beta chain was recovered during a study of CD8+CD57+ T cells in acquired aplastic anemia. As for the study in general: DNA from sorted CD4+ and CD8+ cells averaged about 3.2 ug. General observations from the study: Fewer than 30 CD8+ CDR3 sequences were shared between patients and controls. Between patients and controls, CD8+ Simpson's diversity did not vary significantly.

In the case of this clonotype: Its antigen is not known. An end of the junction does not agree with germline; a read error may underlie this.

Profiling of TCR beta VDJ combinations and CDR3 sequences used genomic DNA as template. TCRdb re-called the reads through MiXCR, storing one row per CDR3 protein. Here the sample spans 150,000 to 200,000 distinct CDR3 sequences, around three fifths being singletons. CDR3 length equals 12 residues. The germline V gene has CDR1 LNHNV and CDR2 YYDKDF (reference sequence). This TCR was sampled from a human donor with severe aplastic anemia or a healthy control (not recorded which). This rearrangement joins TRBV15 to TRBJ2-2; D is unresolved. Source material: sorted CD4+, CD8+, or CD8+CD57+ T cells (not recorded which) from PBMCs. The CDR3 DNA is TGTGCCACCAGCAGACCCACCCGGGAGCTGTTTTTT. It codes for CATSRPTRELFF.